This passage covers 20 T cell receptor beta chains from one sample sequenced in a study of blood T cell repertoires in COVID-19. Clones were sequenced by immunoSEQ multiplex PCR, and TCRdb holds only the in-frame ones, with some missing. The table records fewer than 400,000 clones, 80% to 95% of them present only once. Sequenced: PBMCs or T cells enriched from blood (not recorded which). The receptors were gathered from a woman aged 30 to 39 who had recovered from COVID-19.

The chain is built from TRBV7-8 and TRBJ1-5, with unresolved D. The germline V gene has CDR1 SGHVS and CDR2 FQNEAQ. CDR3 length: 17 residues. V was pared by 3 bases and J by 1 base, with 16 bases between. The CDR3 protein is CASSLGSMVLSNQPQHF. DNA for the CDR3: TGTGCCAGCAGCTTGGGCAGTATGGTCCTGAGCAATCAGCCCCAGCATTTT.

This clone was detected only once. The chain is built from TRBV11-2 and TRBJ2-7, with TRBD1 matching over 7 bases. V lost 2 bases and J lost 5; bases outside the gene matches: 3. The germline CDR1 and CDR2 sequences are SGHAT and FQNNGV. This CDR3 comprises 13 residues. For the CDR3, the DNA is TGTGCCAGCAGCTTAAACAGGGGAAACGAGCAGTACTTC. This gives the protein CASSLNRGNEQYF.

About this clone: This CDR3 is also generated by other DNA sequences in the sample. The rearrangement joins TRBV12-3 or TRBV12-4 to TRBJ1-6; a weak D match, TRBD1 (5 bases). V was clipped by 1 base and J by 7 bases, with 5 bases between them. There are 13 residues in the CDR3. The CDR3 loop reads CASSLGGNSPLHF. The CDR3 DNA is TGTGCCAGCAGTTTAGGGGGCAATTCACCCCTCCACTTT.

The chain couples TRBV7-3 to TRBJ2-3; TRBD2 might be the D (6 bases). Looked up from germline, CDR1 is SGHTA and CDR2 is FQGTGA. The V and J ends lost 2 bases and 6 bases respectively, with 9 bases between them. CDR3 length: 13 residues. The CDR3: CASSLGGLDTQYF. CDR3 DNA sequence: TGTGCCAGCAGCTTAGGAGGGCTCGATACGCAGTATTTT.

This chain joins TRBV28 and TRBJ2-2, with D possibly being TRBD2 (5 bases). CDR3 length equals 14 residues. Trimming cost V 6 bases and J 3 bases, with 11 bases left between them. Germline-derived CDR1 and CDR2 are MDHEN and SYDVKM. CDR3: CASSLGSDTGELFF. The CDR3 coding sequence is TGTGCCAGCAGCTTGGGGAGCGACACCGGGGAGCTGTTTTTT.

This chain links TRBV10-3 with TRBJ2-7; 7 nucleotides line up with TRBD1. This CDR3 is built from 13 residues. V gave up 10 bases and J gave up 4 bases; unmatched junction bases: 10. Per germline, CDR1 ENHRY and CDR2 SYGVKD. The CDR3 loop reads CATTTGSPYEQYF. The CDR3, as DNA: TGTGCCACCACGACAGGGAGTCCTTACGAGCAGTACTTC.

The rearrangement links TRBV3-1 (or the pseudogene TRBV3-2) to TRBJ2-1, with D tentatively TRBD2 (6 bases). CDR3 length: 17 amino acids. The ends were cut back, 1 base at V and 6 bases at J, with 19 bases in the middle. CDR1 LGHDT and CDR2 YNNKEL come from the germline V gene (reference sequence). The CDR3 here is CASSQGVDGSACNEQFF. CDR3 DNA: TGTGCCAGCAGCCAAGGGGTAGACGGGAGCGCGTGCAATGAGCAGTTCTTC.

The rearrangement links TRBV24-1 to TRBJ2-2, with D possibly matching TRBD2 (6 bases). Trimming stripped 9 bases from V and 4 bases from J, with 11 bases between. The CDR3 is 13 residues long. CDR1 and CDR2 from the germline V gene are KGHDR and SFDVKD. CDR3 loop: CATHGGGTGELFF. The CDR3 DNA follows: TGTGCCACCCACGGGGGAGGCACCGGGGAGCTGTTTTTT.

The chain's CDR3 is CSVVTAEAYGYTF. Written as DNA, the CDR3 is TGCAGCGTTGTTACAGCAGAAGCCTATGGCTACACCTTC. The chain has TRBV29-1 and TRBJ1-2, with D uncertain. The CDR3 spans 13 residues. V gave up 4 bases and J gave up 4 bases, with 13 bases separating them. The germline CDR1 and CDR2 sequences are SQVTM and ANQGSEA.

The V and J genes are TRBV28 and TRBJ1-1; the match to TRBD1 covers 12 bases. Germline CDR1 MDHEN, CDR2 SYDVKM. CDR3 length: 16 residues. V dropped 5 bases and J dropped 0; count of bases not matched to a gene: 4. For the CDR3, the DNA is TGTGCCAGCAGTATCGGGACAGGGGGCTTGAACACTGAAGCTTTCTTT. Protein sequence: CASSIGTGGLNTEAFF.

This chain joins TRBV19 and TRBJ2-1; D is uncertain. This CDR3 is 14 amino acids long. V gave up 9 bases and J gave up 0 bases, with 12 bases separating them. CDR1 and CDR2 (germline): LNHDA, SQIVND (reference sequence). CDR3 region: CASARMSSYNEQFF. Here the CDR3 DNA reads TGTGCCAGCGCAAGAATGAGCTCCTACAATGAGCAGTTCTTC.

The V gene is TRBV7-9, the J gene TRBJ1-5; possible D gene TRBD1, 5 bases. Trimming stripped 5 bases from V and 3 bases from J, with 11 bases between. Germline values: CDR1 SEHNR, CDR2 FQNEAQ (reference sequence). This CDR3 contains 14 residues. The CDR3 region is CASSADSFNQPQHF. Here the CDR3 DNA reads TGTGCCAGCAGCGCCGACAGTTTCAATCAGCCCCAGCATTTT.

J is TRBJ2-5 and V is TRBV19, with 7 bases fitting TRBD1. Germline V gene lookup returns CDR1 LNHDA and CDR2 SQIVND (reference sequence). Trimming at V came to 1 base and at J to 4 bases, leaving 0 bases not matched to a gene. The length of the CDR3 is 13 residues. CDR3 amino acids: CASSIGDRETQYF. CDR3 DNA: TGTGCCAGTAGTATAGGGGACAGAGAGACCCAGTACTTC.

The rearrangement joins TRBV28 to TRBJ1-1, with TRBD1 identical over 7 bases. The V segment lost 5 bases and the J segment 11 bases; nucleotides outside the gene matches: 14. The germline CDR1 and CDR2 sequences are MDHEN and SYDVKM. This CDR3 is built from 14 residues. The CDR3 DNA sequence: TGTGCCAGCAGTCCCCCAACGACAGGGCTGATGGCTTTCTTT. Translated: CASSPPTTGLMAFF.

CDR3 sequence (DNA): TGTGCCAGCAGCTCGAGACAGGGGAGGCCAGAAAAACTGTTTTTT. This gives the protein CASSSRQGRPEKLFF. V is TRBV7-2 and J is TRBJ1-4, with 8 bases identical to TRBD1. With 4 bases clipped from V and 8 bases from J, the junction kept 9 bases outside the gene matches. The CDR3 contains 15 residues. Germline V lookup: CDR1 SGHTA, CDR2 FQGNSA.

The chain carries TRBV6-5 and TRBJ1-1; D unclear. V dropped 4 bases and J dropped 4 bases, with 10 bases sitting between them. Germline CDR1 and CDR2: MNHEY and SVGAGI. The CDR3 is 13 residues long. The DNA for the CDR3 is TGTGCCAGCAGTTCCGTCGGTGGCACTGAAGCTTTCTTT. This encodes CASSSVGGTEAFF.

The chain recombines TRBV18 with TRBJ2-7, with 11 bases fitting TRBD2. V trimming: 3 bases; J trimming: 5 bases; junction bases outside the gene matches: 9. This CDR3 spans 16 amino acids. CDR1 is KGHSH, CDR2 LQKENI, per germline. The CDR3, as DNA: TGTGCCAGCTCACCCCCGGGGACTAGCGGTGTCCACGAGCAGTACTTC. Its translation is CASSPPGTSGVHEQYF.

This chain connects TRBV6-6 to TRBJ2-1, with TRBD2 matching over 13 bases. Germline V gives CDR1 MNHNY, CDR2 SVGAGI (reference sequence). The CDR3 has 18 residues. With 5 bases clipped from V and 0 bases from J, the junction kept 7 bases outside the gene matches. The CDR3 protein is CASSHTTSGRGSYNEQFF. As DNA, the CDR3 is TGTGCCAGCAGTCACACTACTAGCGGGAGGGGCTCCTACAATGAGCAGTTCTTC.

The CDR3 reads CASSQGGGSSHEQFF. CDR3 in DNA: TGTGCCAGCAGCCAAGGAGGCGGGAGTTCCCATGAGCAGTTCTTC. This chain joins TRBV3-1 (or the pseudogene TRBV3-2) and TRBJ2-1, with 7 bases matching TRBD2. V lost 1 base to trimming and J lost 8 bases; unmatched junction nucleotides: 8. This CDR3 has 15 residues. Looked up from germline, CDR1 is LGHDT and CDR2 is YNNKEL (reference sequence).

The V gene is TRBV6-5, the J gene TRBJ2-3; no reliable D call. Looked up from germline, CDR1 is MNHEY and CDR2 is SVGAGI. The CDR3 runs 12 residues. The germline V and J ends were trimmed by 10 bases and 4 bases, with 12 bases remaining between them. CDR3 coding DNA: TGTGCCACCTCCCTTGGAGCAGATACGCAGTATTTT. Translated, it gives CATSLGADTQYF.